Ten or more counts support the clone carrying this T cell receptor (beta chain). Its antigen is unidentified. TCRdb re-called the reads through MiXCR, storing one row per CDR3 protein. In the table there are around 330,000 distinct CDR3 sequences, roughly a sixth of which are singletons. CDR3 length equals 15 residues. In germline, CDR1 is LGHNA, CDR2 YNFKEQ. V was clipped by 0 bases and J by 5 bases, with 13 bases between them. The data were obtained in a study of T cell repertoires in cytomegalovirus infection. Study-level information: Matching HLA type, along with CMV infection, was indicated by public TCR beta signatures. Study-wide results and limits: HLA-C-restricted CMV clonotypes gave the most frequent clonotype in two of eight donors. Carriers of CMV and the relevant HLA type were discriminated by public TCR beta frequency.

Sequenced material: PBMCs. The chain recombines TRBV4-2 with TRBJ1-1; D may be TRBD1 (5 bases). The sequence was collected from a human donor in good health (CMV status not recorded). Some clones in this sample may be carry-over from other donors' samples. CDR3 DNA sequence: TGTGCCAGCAGCCAAGACTCCGCCGGGGGGACTGAAGCTTTCTTT. Its translation: CASSQDSAGGTEAFF.